This TCR beta chain derives from a study of control samples from healthy donors and cancer patients. Measured with immunoSEQ multiplex PCR; TCRdb has only the in-frame clones, and not every one. The table includes 90,000 to 100,000 clones, approximately 80% detected once. Trimming removed 5 bases from V and 0 bases from J, with 20 bases in between. The CDR3 covers 17 residues. Germline values: CDR1 SGHVS, CDR2 FQNEAQ. Sequenced input: blood. The source is a woman in her 30s in good health. The gene calls are TRBV7-8 and TRBJ2-7, with D tentatively TRBD2 (6 bases). In DNA form, the CDR3 reads TGTGCCAGCAGCCCACTGGGGAGGAACACTTACTCCTACGAGCAGTACTTC. Amino acid sequence: CASSPLGRNTYSYEQYF.